This TCR beta chain came from a study of PD-1 blockade in mismatch repair-deficient tumors. Germline values: CDR1 MNHNY, CDR2 SVGAGI (reference sequence). The CDR3 has 16 residues. The V gene lost 0 bases and the J gene lost 3 bases, with 14 bases spanning the gap. TCRdb's table, derived via immunoSEQ multiplex PCR, lists solely in-frame clones and lacks some. In the table there are approximately 79,000 clones, 65% to 85% of which are singletons. The sequencing used peripheral blood, collected 44 weeks after starting pembrolizumab. The V call is TRBV6-6, the J call TRBJ1-1; tentatively, D is TRBD1 (5 bases). This receptor was taken from an adult with mismatch repair-deficient cancer. In DNA form, the CDR3 reads TGTGCCAGCAGTTACTCGACGGGGGTTGAGGACACTGAAGCTTTCTTT. Translating gives CASSYSTGVEDTEAFF.